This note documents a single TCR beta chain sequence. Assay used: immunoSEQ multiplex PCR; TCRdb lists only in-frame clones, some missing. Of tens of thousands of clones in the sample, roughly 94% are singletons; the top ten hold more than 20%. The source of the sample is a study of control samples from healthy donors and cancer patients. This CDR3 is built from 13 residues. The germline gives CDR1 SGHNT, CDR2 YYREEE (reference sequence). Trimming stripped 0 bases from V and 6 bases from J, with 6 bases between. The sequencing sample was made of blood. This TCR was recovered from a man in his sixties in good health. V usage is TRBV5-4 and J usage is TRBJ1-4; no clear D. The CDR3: CASSLADDEKLFF. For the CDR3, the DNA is TGTGCCAGCAGCTTGGCGGATGATGAAAAACTGTTTTTT.